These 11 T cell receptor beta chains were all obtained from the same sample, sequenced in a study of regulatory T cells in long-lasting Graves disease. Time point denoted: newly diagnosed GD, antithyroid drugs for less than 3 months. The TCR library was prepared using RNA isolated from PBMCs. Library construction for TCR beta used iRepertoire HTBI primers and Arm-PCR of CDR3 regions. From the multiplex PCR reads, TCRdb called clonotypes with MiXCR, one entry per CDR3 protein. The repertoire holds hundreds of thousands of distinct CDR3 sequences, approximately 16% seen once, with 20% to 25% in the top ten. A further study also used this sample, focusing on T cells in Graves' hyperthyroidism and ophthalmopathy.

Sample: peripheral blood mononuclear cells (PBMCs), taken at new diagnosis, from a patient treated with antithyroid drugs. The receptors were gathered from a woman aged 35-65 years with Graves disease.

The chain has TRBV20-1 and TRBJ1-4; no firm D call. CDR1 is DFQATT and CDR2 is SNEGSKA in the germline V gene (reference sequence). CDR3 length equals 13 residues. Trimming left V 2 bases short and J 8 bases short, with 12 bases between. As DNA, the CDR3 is TGCAGTGCTAGATCGGGGAATGGGGAAAAACTGTTTTTT. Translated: CSARSGNGEKLFF.

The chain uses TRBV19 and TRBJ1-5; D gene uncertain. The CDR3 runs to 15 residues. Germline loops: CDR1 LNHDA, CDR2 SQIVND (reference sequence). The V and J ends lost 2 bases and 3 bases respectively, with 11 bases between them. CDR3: CASSIWQTYNQPQHF. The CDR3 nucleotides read TGTGCCAGTAGTATATGGCAGACCTACAATCAGCCCCAGCATTTT.

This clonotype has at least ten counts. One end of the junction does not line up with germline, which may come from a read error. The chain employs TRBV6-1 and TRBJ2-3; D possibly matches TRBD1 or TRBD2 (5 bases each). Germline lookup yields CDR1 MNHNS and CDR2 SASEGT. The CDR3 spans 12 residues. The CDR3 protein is CAAGMRADTQYF. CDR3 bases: TGCGCGGCAGGGATGAGGGCAGATACGCAGTATTTT.

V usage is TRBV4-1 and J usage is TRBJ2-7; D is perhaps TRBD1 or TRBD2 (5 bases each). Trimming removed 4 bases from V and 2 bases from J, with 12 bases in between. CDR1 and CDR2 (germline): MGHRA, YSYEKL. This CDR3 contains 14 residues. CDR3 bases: TGCGCCAGCAGCCCCCGGGACGGACCCTACGAGCAGTACTTC. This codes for CASSPRDGPYEQYF.

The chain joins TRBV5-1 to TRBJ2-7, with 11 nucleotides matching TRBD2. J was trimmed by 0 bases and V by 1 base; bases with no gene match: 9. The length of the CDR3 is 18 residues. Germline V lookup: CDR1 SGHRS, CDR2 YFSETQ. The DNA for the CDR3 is TGCGCCAGCAGCTTGCTAGCGGGGGGACCAAAGTACTCCTACGAGCAGTACTTC. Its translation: CASSLLAGGPKYSYEQYF.

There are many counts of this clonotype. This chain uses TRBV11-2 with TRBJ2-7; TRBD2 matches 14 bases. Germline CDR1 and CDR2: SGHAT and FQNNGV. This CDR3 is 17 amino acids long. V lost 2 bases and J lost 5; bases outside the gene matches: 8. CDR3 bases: TGTGCCAGCAGCTTATGGGCGACTAGCGGGGGGGAGGACGAGCAGTACTTC. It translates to CASSLWATSGGEDEQYF.

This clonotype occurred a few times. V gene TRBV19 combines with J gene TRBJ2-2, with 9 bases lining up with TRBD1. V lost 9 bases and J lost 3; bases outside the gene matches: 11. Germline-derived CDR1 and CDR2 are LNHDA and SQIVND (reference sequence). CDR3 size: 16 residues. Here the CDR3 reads CASSRDRVLYTGELFF. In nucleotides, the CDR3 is TGTGCCAGCAGCCGGGACAGGGTTCTGTACACCGGGGAGCTGTTTTTT.

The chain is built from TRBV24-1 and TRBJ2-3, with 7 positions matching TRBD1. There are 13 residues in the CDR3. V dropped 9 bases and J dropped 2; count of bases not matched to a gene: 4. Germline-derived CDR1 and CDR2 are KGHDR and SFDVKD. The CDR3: CATGDSLTDTQYF. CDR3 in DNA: TGTGCCACCGGGGACAGCCTCACAGATACGCAGTATTTT.

The CDR3 DNA reads TGTGCCAGCAGTCCGGACAGGGCGGGAGGCTACACCTTC. Translated, it gives CASSPDRAGGYTF. The chain employs TRBV12-3 or TRBV12-4 and TRBJ1-2; 8 bases are shared with TRBD1. The junction had 7 bases not matched to a gene; V was cut back by 5 bases and J by 8 bases. The CDR3 is 13 amino acids.

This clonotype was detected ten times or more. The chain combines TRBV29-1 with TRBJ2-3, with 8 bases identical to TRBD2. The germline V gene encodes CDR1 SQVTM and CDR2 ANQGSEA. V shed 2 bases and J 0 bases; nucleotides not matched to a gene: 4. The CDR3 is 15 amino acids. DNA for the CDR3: TGCAGCGTTGAACGGTTAGCGGGGAGCACAGATACGCAGTATTTT. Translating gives CSVERLAGSTDTQYF.

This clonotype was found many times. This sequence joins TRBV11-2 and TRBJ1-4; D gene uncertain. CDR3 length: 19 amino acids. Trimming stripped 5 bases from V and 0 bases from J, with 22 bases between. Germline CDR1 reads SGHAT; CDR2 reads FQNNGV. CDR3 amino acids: CASSPTGYNPSATNEKLFF. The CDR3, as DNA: TGTGCCAGCAGCCCTACCGGTTACAATCCTTCTGCAACTAATGAAAAACTGTTTTTT. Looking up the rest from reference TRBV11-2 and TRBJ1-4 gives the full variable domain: EAGVAQSPRYKIIEKRQSVAFWCNPISGHATLYWYQQILGQGPKLLIQFQNNGVVDDSQLPKDRFSAERLKGVDSTLKIQPAKLEDSAVYLCASSPTGYNPSATNEKLFFGSGTQLSVL.